Each of the 2 T cell receptor beta chains below was sequenced from the same sample in a study of shared clonotypes between healthy human individuals. Produced via immunoSEQ multiplex PCR; TCRdb's table is partial and in-frame only. Of 520,000 or so clones in the sample, approximately 79% are singletons; the top ten hold under 15%. The source material was PBMCs. All receptors derive from a woman aged 40-49 years in good health. Some clones in this sample may be carry-over from other donors' samples.

The genes are TRBV28 and TRBJ2-7; 7 bases align to TRBD2. Germline CDR1 reads MDHEN; CDR2 reads SYDVKM. V dropped 0 bases and J dropped 6; count of bases not matched to a gene: 2. The CDR3 extends over 13 amino acids. CDR3 in amino acids: CASSLWGTTEQYF. The DNA of the CDR3 is TGTGCCAGCAGTTTATGGGGGACTACCGAGCAGTACTTC.

This clone was observed a few times. The chain links TRBV28 to TRBJ2-1, with 8 bases fitting TRBD2. Germline V CDR1 and CDR2: MDHEN, SYDVKM. The V gene end was trimmed by 5 bases and the J gene end by 4 bases; junction bases not matched to a gene: 13. This CDR3 is 17 amino acids long. CDR3 sequence (DNA): TGTGCCAGCAGTCTCGCTCTCGGGGCGGGGGGTTACAATGAGCAGTTCTTC. Encoded protein: CASSLALGAGGYNEQFF.